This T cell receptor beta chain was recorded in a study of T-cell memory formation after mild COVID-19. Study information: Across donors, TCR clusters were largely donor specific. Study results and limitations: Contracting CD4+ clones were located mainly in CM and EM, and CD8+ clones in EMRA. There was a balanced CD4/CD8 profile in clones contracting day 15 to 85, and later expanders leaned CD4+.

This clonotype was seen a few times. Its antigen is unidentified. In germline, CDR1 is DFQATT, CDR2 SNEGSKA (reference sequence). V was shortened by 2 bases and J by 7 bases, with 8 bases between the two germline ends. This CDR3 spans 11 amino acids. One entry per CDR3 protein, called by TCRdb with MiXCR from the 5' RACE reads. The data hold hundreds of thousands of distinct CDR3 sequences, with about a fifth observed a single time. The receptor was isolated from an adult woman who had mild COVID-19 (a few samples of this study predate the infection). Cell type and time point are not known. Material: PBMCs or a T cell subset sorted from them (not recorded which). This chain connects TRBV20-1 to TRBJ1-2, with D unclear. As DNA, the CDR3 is TGCAGTGCTAGACCGACCTTTGGCTACACCTTC. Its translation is CSARPTFGYTF.